These 9 T cell receptor beta chains were all obtained from the same sample, sequenced in a study of cytomegalovirus exposure and HLA in healthy donors. Vbeta (60) and Jbeta (13) primers were used in the PCR. The table came from immunoSEQ multiplex PCR; TCRdb's copy has only in-frame clones and leaves some out. The table lists approximately 130,000 clones, approximately 85% of them singletons. Material for sequencing was PBMCs. Receptor source: a woman aged 25 to 45 in good health and CMV-seropositive.

The chain links TRBV28 to TRBJ2-7; D is perhaps TRBD2 (5 bases). V lost 7 bases, J lost 3 bases, and 28 bases lay in between. The length of the CDR3 is 18 residues. Germline CDR1 reads MDHEN; CDR2 reads SYDVKM. The CDR3 DNA reads TGTGCCAGCACCCCGAGTGACGGAGGTATTCTCTTTCACTACGAGCAGTACTTC. As protein: CASTPSDGGILFHYEQYF. Variable domain in full (rest from reference TRBV28 and TRBJ2-7): DVKVTQSSRYLVKRTGEKVFLECVQDMDHENMFWYRQDPGLGLRLIYFSYDVKMKEKGDIPEGYSVSREKKERFSLILESASTNQTSMYLCASTPSDGGILFHYEQYFGPGTRLTVT.

CDR3: CAISGDSRNSPLHF. DNA for the CDR3: TGTGCCATCAGTGGGGACAGCAGAAATTCACCCCTCCACTTT. The chain carries TRBV10-3 and TRBJ1-6, with 7 bases identical to TRBD1. Germline CDR1 reads ENHRY; CDR2 reads SYGVKD. This CDR3 contains 14 residues. Trimming cost V 4 bases and J 7 bases; bases outside gene matches: 4.

To note about this clone: The same CDR3 also results from other DNA sequences found in this sample. This chain connects TRBV5-1 to TRBJ2-7, with TRBD1 matching over 9 bases. From germline, CDR1 is SGHRS and CDR2 YFSETQ. V lost 4 bases to trimming and J lost 6 bases; unmatched junction nucleotides: 5. The CDR3 is 13 amino acids. The CDR3, as DNA: TGCGCCAGCAGCCTGGGACAGGGTGGCGAGCAGTACTTC. It yields the protein CASSLGQGGEQYF.

The rearrangement links TRBV7-9 to TRBJ2-1; TRBD2 matches 9 bases. The CDR3 sequence is 14 residues long. Germline CDR1 reads SEHNR; CDR2 reads FQNEAQ (reference sequence). The V segment lost 1 base and the J segment 10 bases; nucleotides outside the gene matches: 5. CDR3 bases: TGTGCCAGCAGCTTAGTGGGACTAGCACGGGAGCAGTTCTTC. Translating it yields CASSLVGLAREQFF.

For this clone: Other DNA variants within this sample encode the same CDR3. This chain connects TRBV18 to TRBJ1-1; D unresolved. From germline, CDR1 is KGHSH and CDR2 LQKENI. CDR3 size: 13 residues. Between the trimmed V and J ends, which lost 3 bases and 4 bases, there was a span of 9 bases. The CDR3 DNA follows: TGTGCCAGCTCACCCCCCGGGAGCACTGAAGCTTTCTTT. This translates into CASSPPGSTEAFF.

V gene TRBV5-8 combines with J gene TRBJ1-2, with D perhaps TRBD1 (5 bases). The germline V and J ends were trimmed by 10 bases and 2 bases, with 12 bases remaining between them. Per germline, CDR1 SGHTS and CDR2 YDEGEE. The CDR3 sequence is 12 residues long. The CDR3 loop reads CAGARGNYGYTF. In DNA form, the CDR3 reads TGTGCCGGTGCCCGGGGGAACTATGGCTACACCTTC.

The V and J genes are TRBV27 and TRBJ1-1; D may be TRBD1 (5 bases). The CDR3 is made up of 13 amino acids. V was shortened by 2 bases and J by 2 bases, with 6 bases between the two germline ends. Germline assignment: CDR1 MNHEY and CDR2 SMNVEV (reference sequence). CDR3 region: CASSLQGNTEAFF. The CDR3 nucleotides are TGTGCCAGCAGTTTACAGGGAAACACTGAAGCTTTCTTT.

The rearrangement joins TRBV19 to TRBJ1-1; 9 bases are a match to TRBD1. CDR3 size: 16 residues. The V and J ends lost 4 bases and 1 base, in that order; junction bases with no gene match: 7. CDR1 and CDR2 (germline): LNHDA, SQIVND (reference sequence). The CDR3 is CASSSPLGQGNTEAFF. The CDR3 nucleotides are TGTGCCAGTAGTAGCCCCCTGGGACAGGGGAACACTGAAGCTTTCTTT.

The chain links TRBV7-9 to TRBJ1-1; D remains unclear. This CDR3 region has 14 residues. Germline CDR1 and CDR2: SEHNR and FQNEAQ (reference sequence). Trimming pared 4 bases from V and 2 bases from J, leaving 11 bases between. As DNA, the CDR3 is TGTGCCAGCAGCTACAGAGAAGTTAACACTGAAGCTTTCTTT. Residues: CASSYREVNTEAFF.